Listed here are 15 T cell receptor beta chains from one sample, sequenced in a study of cytomegalovirus exposure and HLA in healthy donors. Sequencing was performed with immunoSEQ multiplex PCR; in TCRdb, only in-frame clones are kept and a portion is missing. The repertoire holds about 50,000 clones, with just over 90% as singletons. Sequencing was done on a sample of PBMCs. These receptors came from a young man in good health and CMV-seronegative.

This rearrangement joins TRBV6-1 to TRBJ2-6; the D gene is possibly TRBD1 (6 bases). This CDR3 contains 19 residues. With 1 base removed from V and 0 bases from J, the gap between germline ends came to 16 bases. Germline loops: CDR1 MNHNS, CDR2 SASEGT. This CDR3 is CASSEVLHRADSGANVLTF. The CDR3 region has the DNA TGTGCCAGCAGTGAAGTCCTGCACAGGGCCGACTCTGGGGCCAACGTCCTGACTTTC.

This chain uses TRBV19 with TRBJ2-7; D not certain. Germline CDR1 and CDR2: LNHDA and SQIVND (reference sequence). The CDR3 covers 14 residues. The ends were cut back, 6 bases at V and 0 bases at J, with 12 bases in the middle. In nucleotides, the CDR3 is TGTGCCAGTAGCCTTGGCGGAGCCTCCTACGAGCAGTACTTC. Translating gives CASSLGGASYEQYF. Full variable domain (missing parts from reference TRBV19 and TRBJ2-7): DGGITQSPKYLFRKEGQNVTLSCEQNLNHDAMYWYRQDPGQGLRLIYYSQIVNDFQKGDIAEGYSVSREKKESFPLTVTSAQKNPTAFYLCASSLGGASYEQYFGPGTRLTVT.

This clone is a singleton in its sample. The rearrangement joins TRBV16 to TRBJ2-3; 10 bases align to TRBD2. The germline CDR1 and CDR2 sequences are KGHSY and FQNENV. The CDR3 extends over 19 amino acids. V dropped 0 bases and J dropped 3; count of bases not matched to a gene: 12. The CDR3 DNA reads TGTGCCAGCAGCCAATCGCGGGTCCAGCGGGAGGGCCAGACAGATACGCAGTATTTT. It encodes CASSQSRVQREGQTDTQYF.

The chain joins TRBV7-2 to TRBJ2-7, with 10 positions matching TRBD2. Germline V gene lookup returns CDR1 SGHTA and CDR2 FQGNSA. J gave up 2 bases and V 5 bases, and 3 bases lay outside the gene matches. This CDR3 has 14 amino acids. The CDR3: CASSRTSGAYEQYF. DNA of the CDR3: TGTGCCAGCAGCCGGACTAGCGGAGCCTACGAGCAGTACTTC.

On this clone: Other nucleotide sequences in the sample specify the same CDR3. The chain employs TRBV2 and TRBJ2-1; D possibly corresponds to TRBD1 (6 bases). There are 14 residues in the CDR3. CDR1 and CDR2 (germline): SNHLY, FYNNEI. The V gene lost 10 bases and the J gene lost 0 bases, with 13 bases spanning the gap. CDR3 in DNA: TGTGCCATACCAGGGGTGAGCTCCTACAATGAGCAGTTCTTC. Residues: CAIPGVSSYNEQFF.

The J gene is TRBJ2-7, the V gene TRBV19, with TRBD2 matching over 9 bases. The germline gives CDR1 LNHDA, CDR2 SQIVND (reference sequence). Trimming removed 5 bases from V and 6 bases from J; junction bases left unmatched: 5. The CDR3 runs to 13 residues. CDR3 nucleotide sequence: TGTGCCAGTAGTGGAGCGGGAGGCGGCGAGCAGTACTTC. Protein sequence: CASSGAGGGEQYF.

The V gene is TRBV28, the J gene TRBJ2-7; 8 bases line up with TRBD1. CDR3 size: 17 residues. The V gene's germline CDR1 is MDHEN and CDR2 SYDVKM. V lost 5 bases and J lost 6; bases outside the gene matches: 18. In nucleotides, the CDR3 is TGTGCCAGCAGTGATGGTAGTTCGGACAGGGCGTCCCGCGAGCAGTACTTC. Its translation: CASSDGSSDRASREQYF.

J is TRBJ2-3 and V is TRBV9; D is ambiguous. Looked up from germline, CDR1 is SGDLS and CDR2 is YYNGEE. Deletions cut 4 bases from V and 6 bases from J, with 9 bases between. The CDR3 has 12 amino acids. CDR3 region: CASSPLSDTQYF. The CDR3 bases are TGTGCCAGCAGCCCCCTAAGTGATACGCAGTATTTT.

DNA for the CDR3: TGTGCCAGCAGCGTCATTGGGGGGGGGACAACCGGGGAGCTGTTTTTT. It codes for CASSVIGGGTTGELFF. The rearrangement uses TRBV9 and TRBJ2-2; a weak D match, TRBD2 (7 bases). This CDR3 has 16 amino acids. The V gene's germline CDR1 is SGDLS and CDR2 YYNGEE. Trimming shortened V by 2 bases and J by 5 bases, and 16 bases separated the two germline ends.

The V and J genes are TRBV4-3 and TRBJ2-3; D is undetermined. Trimming took off 1 base at V and 2 bases at J, with 10 bases between the two ends. The CDR3 spans 15 residues. CDR1 and CDR2 (germline): LGHNA, YSLEER. The CDR3 bases are TGCGCCAGCAGCCAAGGCACAGTTTCCACAGATACGCAGTATTTT. Protein sequence: CASSQGTVSTDTQYF.

This chain connects TRBV7-2 to TRBJ2-7, with 8 positions matching TRBD2. V lost 5 bases, J lost 0 bases, and 9 bases stayed unmatched. From germline, CDR1 is SGHTA and CDR2 FQGNSA. The CDR3 extends over 16 amino acids. CDR3 residues: CASSTGSGSISYEQYF. In DNA form, the CDR3 reads TGTGCCAGCAGCACAGGAAGCGGGAGCATCTCCTACGAGCAGTACTTC. The complete variable domain, with remaining parts taken from reference TRBV7-2 and TRBJ2-7, reads GAGVSQSPSNKVTEKGKDVELRCDPISGHTALYWYRQSLGQGLEFLIYFQGNSAPDKSGLPSDRFSAERTGGSVSTLTIQRTQQEDSAVYLCASSTGSGSISYEQYFGPGTRLTVT.

V gene TRBV18 combines with J gene TRBJ1-3; D remains unclear. The CDR3 covers 14 residues. Germline V gene sequence: CDR1 KGHSH, CDR2 LQKENI. Trimming took off 2 bases at V and 8 bases at J, with 13 bases between the two ends. CDR3 nucleotides: TGTGCCAGCTCACCAGTGAAGCCTCGGGACACCATATATTTT. Residues: CASSPVKPRDTIYF.

The V and J genes are TRBV5-1 and TRBJ1-2, with D perhaps TRBD1 (5 bases). This CDR3 has 13 residues. Germline CDR1 reads SGHRS; CDR2 reads YFSETQ. V was cut by 4 bases and J by 1 base, with 8 bases left in between. The CDR3 reads CASSQTVNYGYTF. CDR3 DNA: TGCGCCAGCAGCCAGACAGTTAACTATGGCTACACCTTC.

The chain has TRBV7-8 and TRBJ2-7, with D possibly matching TRBD1 (5 bases). Trimming took 2 bases from V and 9 from J, leaving 14 bases between them. The germline CDR1 and CDR2 sequences are SGHVS and FQNEAQ. The CDR3 length is 13 residues. The CDR3 DNA follows: TGTGCCAGCAGCTTACAGGACAAAAACGTGCAGTACTTC. Its protein product is CASSLQDKNVQYF. The variable domain in full, with the rest retrieved from reference TRBV7-8 and TRBJ2-7, is GAGVSQSPRYKVAKRGQDVALRCDPISGHVSLFWYQQALGQGPEFLTYFQNEAQLDKSGLPSDRFFAERPEGSVSTLKIQRTQQEDSAVYLCASSLQDKNVQYFGPGTRLTVT.

The CDR3: CASSSGDSWVEQYF. In DNA form, the CDR3 reads TGTGCCAGCAGCTCCGGGGACAGTTGGGTCGAGCAGTACTTC. The chain combines TRBV5-6 with TRBJ2-7, with 7 bases identical to TRBD1. CDR1 and CDR2 from the germline V gene are SGHDT and YYEEEE. Losses at the gene ends were 3 bases for V and 6 bases for J; bases not matched to a gene: 9. The CDR3 length is 14 residues.